Below are 17 T cell receptor beta chains sequenced from a single sample in a study of T cell responses to AZD1222 COVID-19 vaccine. TCRdb's copy holds only in-frame clones and misses some; the assay was immunoSEQ multiplex PCR. Seen here are some 62,000 clones, 65% to 80% observed once, and the top ten hold roughly an eighth. Sequenced here: peripheral blood, sampled on day 0 of AZD1222 vaccination. The source is an adult in good health.

This chain links TRBV27 with TRBJ2-3, with 9 bases lining up with TRBD2. CDR1 and CDR2 from the germline V gene are MNHEY and SMNVEV (reference sequence). V lost 6 bases and J lost 5; bases outside the gene matches: 9. This CDR3 has 15 amino acids. CDR3 bases: TGTGCCAGCAGCATAGCGGGGGCTTGGGGAGATACGCAGTATTTT. As protein: CASSIAGAWGDTQYF.

V gene TRBV25-1 combines with J gene TRBJ1-2; the D gene is possibly TRBD1 (6 bases). V was trimmed by 4 bases and J by 3 bases, leaving 12 bases between them. CDR3 length: 14 residues. The germline V gene encodes CDR1 MGHDK and CDR2 SYGVNS. CDR3 nucleotides: TGTGCCAGCAGTGGGGGGCACAGGGACTATGGCTACACCTTC. This sequence encodes CASSGGHRDYGYTF.

This clone was picked up a small number of times. This sequence joins TRBV12-3 or TRBV12-4 and TRBJ1-1; maybe TRBD1 (5 bases). The CDR3 totals 12 residues. The V and J ends lost 3 bases and 9 bases respectively, with 11 bases between them. The CDR3: CASSFRGAKAFF. The CDR3, as DNA: TGTGCCAGCAGTTTTAGGGGTGCGAAAGCTTTCTTT.

The chain combines TRBV27 with TRBJ2-7; 8 bases are a match to TRBD1. CDR1 is MNHEY and CDR2 is SMNVEV in the germline V gene (reference sequence). The CDR3 is made up of 15 amino acids. The J segment lost 0 bases and the V segment lost 5 bases, leaving 6 bases of the junction unmatched. The CDR3 DNA sequence: TGTGCCAGCAGTCTGGACAGGGCCCCCTCCTACGAGCAGTACTTC. Protein product: CASSLDRAPSYEQYF.

The rearrangement uses TRBV5-6 and TRBJ1-1; D unclear. Trimming took 1 base from V and 1 from J, leaving 11 bases between them. The CDR3 totals 15 residues. Germline values: CDR1 SGHDT, CDR2 YYEEEE. In DNA, the CDR3 is TGTGCCAGCAGCTTGACGCCCCAAGCGAACACTGAAGCTTTCTTT. Residues: CASSLTPQANTEAFF.

This clone was detected a few times. The V gene is TRBV19, the J gene TRBJ2-7, with D perhaps assigned TRBD1 or TRBD2 (6 bases each). This CDR3 is 15 amino acids long. Germline-derived CDR1 and CDR2 are LNHDA and SQIVND (reference sequence). Trimming shortened V by 0 bases and J by 0 bases, and 9 bases separated the two germline ends. Written as DNA, the CDR3 is TGTGCCAGTAGTATAGAAGGGGGGTACTCCTACGAGCAGTACTTC. This sequence encodes CASSIEGGYSYEQYF.

This chain connects TRBV2 to TRBJ1-5; TRBD1 matches at 7 bases. V lost 5 bases, J lost 6 bases, and 10 bases stayed unmatched. Germline V gene lookup returns CDR1 SNHLY and CDR2 FYNNEI. The length of the CDR3 is 15 residues. In DNA, the CDR3 is TGTGCCAGCAGTCGAGGTCAGGGGGGCGGTCAGCCCCAGCATTTT. Translation gives CASSRGQGGGQPQHF.

This sequence joins TRBV10-3 and TRBJ1-2; possibly TRBD1 for D (5 bases). Per the germline V gene, CDR1 is ENHRY and CDR2 is SYGVKD. CDR3 length: 11 residues. The ends were cut back, 10 bases at V and 5 bases at J, with 11 bases in the middle. This CDR3 is CATQGIYGYTF. CDR3 coding DNA: TGTGCCACCCAGGGAATTTATGGCTACACCTTC.

V usage is TRBV12-3 or TRBV12-4 and J usage is TRBJ2-7; D uncertain. The CDR3 has 12 residues. V lost 1 base, J lost 5 bases, and 6 bases lay in between. The chain's CDR3 is CASSLERDEQYF. CDR3 DNA sequence: TGTGCCAGCAGTTTAGAACGGGACGAGCAGTACTTC.

This chain connects TRBV4-3 to TRBJ1-2; no clear D gene. From germline, CDR1 is LGHNA and CDR2 YSLEER. The CDR3 runs 15 residues. V lost 0 bases and J lost 7, with 15 bases in between. The CDR3 DNA reads TGCGCCAGCAGCCAAGAGCGAGTGGGCCTTGGTGGCTACACCTTC. Amino acids: CASSQERVGLGGYTF.

The chain recombines TRBV5-1 with TRBJ2-1; weak D call: TRBD2 (6 bases). Trimming pared 6 bases from V and 2 bases from J, leaving 12 bases between. CDR1 is SGHRS, CDR2 YFSETQ, per germline. This CDR3 region has 14 residues. CDR3 loop: CASTRGSTYNEQFF. The CDR3 nucleotides are TGCGCCAGCACTCGGGGGAGTACCTACAATGAGCAGTTCTTC.

V gene TRBV19 combines with J gene TRBJ1-5; D ambiguous. The ends were cut back, 10 bases at V and 11 bases at J, with 21 bases in the middle. The CDR3 runs to 13 residues. CDR1 is LNHDA, CDR2 SQIVND, per germline (reference sequence). The CDR3 loop is CATQDGGIGSQHF. The CDR3 DNA sequence: TGTGCCACTCAGGACGGCGGAATCGGGTCCCAGCATTTT.

This clone was detected a few times. The chain employs TRBV7-9 and TRBJ2-1, with D tentatively TRBD2 (5 bases). The CDR3 length is 12 residues. Trimming stripped 5 bases from V and 7 bases from J, with 9 bases between. Per the germline V gene, CDR1 is SEHNR and CDR2 is FQNEAQ (reference sequence). The CDR3 sequence is CASSHSGNEQFF. In DNA, the CDR3 is TGTGCCAGCAGCCACTCGGGGAATGAGCAGTTCTTC.

To note about this clone: The sample contains more than one DNA sequence encoding this CDR3. The CDR3 is CASSLRGALQETQYF. In DNA form, the CDR3 reads TGTGCCAGCAGTTTAAGGGGGGCCCTCCAAGAGACCCAGTACTTC. The J gene is TRBJ2-5, the V gene TRBV28; D may match TRBD1 or TRBD2 (6 bases each). V was cut by 2 bases and J by 1 base, with 11 bases left in between. CDR1 is MDHEN, CDR2 SYDVKM, per germline. CDR3 length: 15 residues. Together with reference TRBV28 and TRBJ2-5, the CDR3 gives the full variable domain: DVKVTQSSRYLVKRTGEKVFLECVQDMDHENMFWYRQDPGLGLRLIYFSYDVKMKEKGDIPEGYSVSREKKERFSLILESASTNQTSMYLCASSLRGALQETQYFGPGTRLLVL.

Only one count was recorded for this clone. Here the CDR3 reads CASSRAGGPTGELFF. CDR3 DNA: TGTGCCAGCAGTCGAGCGGGGGGGCCCACCGGGGAGCTGTTTTTT. This chain connects TRBV3-1 (or the pseudogene TRBV3-2) to TRBJ2-2, with TRBD2 matching 10 bases. The CDR3 runs 15 residues. In germline, CDR1 is LGHDT, CDR2 YNNKEL (reference sequence). V lost 6 bases, J lost 4 bases, and 5 bases stayed unmatched.

This chain joins TRBV30 and TRBJ1-5; 7 bases are a match to TRBD1. Germline loops: CDR1 GTSNPN, CDR2 SVGIG (reference sequence). V was clipped by 5 bases and J by 7 bases; unmatched bases: 5. The CDR3 totals 12 residues. CDR3 residues: CAWGQVGQPQHF. CDR3 sequence (DNA): TGTGCCTGGGGACAGGTTGGCCAGCCCCAGCATTTT. The full variable domain, completed using reference TRBV30 and TRBJ1-5, is SQTIHQWPATLVQPVGSPLSLECTVEGTSNPNLYWYRQAAGRGLQLLFYSVGIGQISSEVPQNLSASRPQDRQFILSSKKLLLSDSGFYLCAWGQVGQPQHFGDGTRLSIL.

The table lists this clone with a few counts. The chain joins TRBV29-1 to TRBJ1-1; 10 bases map to TRBD1. Germline V gene sequence: CDR1 SQVTM, CDR2 ANQGSEA. The V gene end was trimmed by 6 bases and the J gene end by 4 bases; junction bases not matched to a gene: 8. The CDR3 length is 14 residues. CDR3 bases: TGCAGCGTCCGACCGGGACAGGGGTTCACTGAAGCTTTCTTT. It yields the protein CSVRPGQGFTEAFF.